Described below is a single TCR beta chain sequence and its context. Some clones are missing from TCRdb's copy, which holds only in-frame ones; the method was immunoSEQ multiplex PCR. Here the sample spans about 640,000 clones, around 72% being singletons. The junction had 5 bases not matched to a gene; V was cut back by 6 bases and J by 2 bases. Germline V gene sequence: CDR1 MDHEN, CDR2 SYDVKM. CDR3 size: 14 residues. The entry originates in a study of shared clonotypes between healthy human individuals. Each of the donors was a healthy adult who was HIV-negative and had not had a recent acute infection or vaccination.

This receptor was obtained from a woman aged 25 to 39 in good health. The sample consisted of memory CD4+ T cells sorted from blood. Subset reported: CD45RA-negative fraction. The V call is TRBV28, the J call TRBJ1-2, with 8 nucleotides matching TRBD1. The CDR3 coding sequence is TGTGCCAGCAGGATGACAGGGGTGAACTATGGCTACACCTTC. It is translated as CASRMTGVNYGYTF.